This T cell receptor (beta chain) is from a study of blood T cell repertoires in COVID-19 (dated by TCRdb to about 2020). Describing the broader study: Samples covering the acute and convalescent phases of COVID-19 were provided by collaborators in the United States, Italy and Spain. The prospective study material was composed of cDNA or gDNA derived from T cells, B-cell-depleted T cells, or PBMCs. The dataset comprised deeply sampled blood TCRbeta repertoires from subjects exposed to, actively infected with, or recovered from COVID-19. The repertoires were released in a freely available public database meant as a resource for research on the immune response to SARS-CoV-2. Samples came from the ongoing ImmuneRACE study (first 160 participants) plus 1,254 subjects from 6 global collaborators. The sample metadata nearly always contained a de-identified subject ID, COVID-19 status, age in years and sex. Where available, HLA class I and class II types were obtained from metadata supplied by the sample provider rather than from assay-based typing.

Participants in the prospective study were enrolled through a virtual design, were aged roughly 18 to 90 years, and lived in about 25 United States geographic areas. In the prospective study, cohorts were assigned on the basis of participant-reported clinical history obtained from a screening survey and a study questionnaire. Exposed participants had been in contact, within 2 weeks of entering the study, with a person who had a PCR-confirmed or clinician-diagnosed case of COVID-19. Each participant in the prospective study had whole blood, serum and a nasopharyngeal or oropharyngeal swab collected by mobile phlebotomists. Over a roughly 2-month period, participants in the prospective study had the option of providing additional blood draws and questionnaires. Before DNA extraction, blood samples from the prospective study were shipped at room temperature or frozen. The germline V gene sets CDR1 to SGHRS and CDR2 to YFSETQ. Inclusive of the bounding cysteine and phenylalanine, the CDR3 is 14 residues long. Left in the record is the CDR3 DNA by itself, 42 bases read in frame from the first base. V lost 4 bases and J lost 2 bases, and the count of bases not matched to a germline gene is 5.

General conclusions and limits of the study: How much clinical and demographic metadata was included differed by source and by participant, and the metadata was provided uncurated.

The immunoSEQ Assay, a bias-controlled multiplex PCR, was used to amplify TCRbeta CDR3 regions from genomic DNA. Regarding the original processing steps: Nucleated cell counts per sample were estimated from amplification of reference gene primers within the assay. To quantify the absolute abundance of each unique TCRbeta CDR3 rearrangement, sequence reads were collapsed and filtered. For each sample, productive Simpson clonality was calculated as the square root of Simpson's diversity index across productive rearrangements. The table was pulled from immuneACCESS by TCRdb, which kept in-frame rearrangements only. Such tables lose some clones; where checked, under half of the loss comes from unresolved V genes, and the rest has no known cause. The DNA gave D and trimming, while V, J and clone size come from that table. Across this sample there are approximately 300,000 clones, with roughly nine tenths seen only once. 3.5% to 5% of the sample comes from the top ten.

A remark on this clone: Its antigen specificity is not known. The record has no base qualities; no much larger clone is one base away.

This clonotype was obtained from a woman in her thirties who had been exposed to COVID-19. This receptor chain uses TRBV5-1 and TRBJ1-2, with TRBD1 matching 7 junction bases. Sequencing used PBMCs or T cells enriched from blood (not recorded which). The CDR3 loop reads CASSDRVRNYGYTF. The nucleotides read TGCGCCAGCAGCGACAGGGTCCGAAACTATGGCTACACCTTC.